This is a list of T cell receptor beta chains from one sample in a study of blood T cell repertoires in COVID-19. Only in-frame clones appear in the TCRdb table, and some are missing; sequencing was by immunoSEQ multiplex PCR. The sample contains about 170,000 clones, around 77% of which appear only once. The sample was peripheral blood. The receptors stem from a man in his 70s with acute or convalescent COVID-19. The CDR3 runs from the conserved cysteine through the conserved F or W. The D gene is left open where the match is weak. Only some rows state a clone size, as once, few, many or a class for expanded clones.

cdr3_aa,cdr3_nt,d_call,v_call,clone_size,j_call
CASSQPHRDEKLFF,TGTGCCAGCAGTCAACCCCACAGGGACGAAAAACTGTTTTTT,NA,TRBV28,NA,TRBJ1-4
CASSLDGGGYEQYF,TGTGCCAGCAGCTTAGACGGCGGGGGCTACGAGCAGTACTTC,TRBD2,TRBV7-9,NA,TRBJ2-7
CASSRGLAGTSGELFF,TGTGCCAGCAGCCGGGGACTAGCGGGGACGTCCGGGGAGCTGTTTTTT,TRBD2,TRBV7-7,NA,TRBJ2-2
CASSWTGRNYGYTF,TGTGCCAGCAGCTGGACAGGTCGCAACTATGGCTACACCTTC,TRBD1,TRBV5-8,NA,TRBJ1-2
CASSFSGLAGIQETQYF,TGTGCCAGCAGCTTCAGCGGACTAGCGGGGATACAAGAGACCCAGTACTTC,TRBD2,TRBV5-8,NA,TRBJ2-5
CASSVRQLENTIYF,TGTGCCAGCAGCGTACGGCAACTAGAAAACACCATATATTTT,NA,TRBV9,NA,TRBJ1-3
CASSEENPGQGLGGYTF,TGTGCCAGCAGTGAAGAAAACCCGGGACAGGGATTGGGTGGCTACACCTTC,TRBD1,TRBV2,NA,TRBJ1-2
CASSQGLAGYTDTQYF,TGTGCCAGCAGCCAGGGACTAGCGGGTTATACAGATACGCAGTATTTT,TRBD2,TRBV3-1/TRBV3-2,NA,TRBJ2-3
CASSARLATSYEQYF,TGTGCCAGCAGTGCCCGACTAGCCACTTCCTACGAGCAGTACTTC,TRBD2,TRBV2,NA,TRBJ2-7
CSVDPGQGFGYTF,TGCAGCGTTGACCCGGGACAGGGGTTTGGCTACACCTTC,TRBD1,TRBV29-1,many,TRBJ1-2
CASSSRLVLETQYF,TGTGCCAGCAGCTCCCGTCTAGTCTTGGAGACCCAGTACTTC,NA,TRBV7-6,once,TRBJ2-5
CASSPADKFNSPLHF,TGCGCCAGCAGCCCCGCGGACAAATTCAATTCACCCCTCCACTTT,NA,TRBV5-1,NA,TRBJ1-6
CAAGGSSGNTIYF,TGTGCCGCTGGGGGGAGCTCTGGAAACACCATATATTTT,NA,TRBV7-8,NA,TRBJ1-3
CASSLAGSSYNEQFF,TGTGCCAGCAGTTTAGCGGGAAGCTCCTACAATGAGCAGTTCTTC,NA,TRBV28,few,TRBJ2-1
CASSVGPGQGVGSPLHF,TGTGCCAGCAGCGTCGGCCCTGGACAGGGAGTAGGATCACCCCTCCACTTT,TRBD1,TRBV9,NA,TRBJ1-6
CASRRVQGGDHEQYF,TGTGCCAGCAGGAGGGTTCAGGGAGGAGACCACGAGCAGTACTTC,NA,TRBV2,NA,TRBJ2-7
CASSLSGTRGYNEQFF,TGTGCCAGCAGTTTAAGTGGGACTAGAGGGTATAATGAGCAGTTCTTC,TRBD2,TRBV28,NA,TRBJ2-1
CASSLQGLRGYTF,TGTGCCAGTAGTCTCCAGGGACTTAGGGGCTACACCTTC,NA,TRBV6-5,NA,TRBJ1-2
CASSQGQGIGEQFF,TGTGCCAGCAGCCAGGGACAGGGGATCGGTGAGCAGTTCTTC,TRBD1,TRBV9,NA,TRBJ2-1
CSVFQGAIDYGYTF,TGCAGCGTTTTCCAGGGGGCGATTGACTATGGCTACACCTTC,TRBD1,TRBV29-1,NA,TRBJ1-2
CASSRPRNEQFF,TGTGCCAGTAGTCGTCCGCGCAATGAGCAGTTCTTC,NA,TRBV6-5,NA,TRBJ2-1
CASRPGQLTDTQYF,TGTGCCAGCAGGCCGGGACAGTTGACAGATACGCAGTATTTT,TRBD1,TRBV5-4,NA,TRBJ2-3
CASSFWPGLGGYTF,TGCGCCAGCAGCTTTTGGCCGGGTTTGGGTGGCTACACCTTC,NA,TRBV5-1,NA,TRBJ1-2
CASSESGRGANEKLFF,TGTGCCAGCAGTGAAAGCGGCAGGGGAGCTAATGAAAAACTGTTTTTT,NA,TRBV25-1,few,TRBJ1-4
CASSSHLGYTF,TGTGCCAGCAGTTCCCACCTAGGCTACACCTTC,NA,TRBV28,NA,TRBJ1-2
CASSYRTGRETQYF,TGTGCCAGCAGTTACAGGACAGGTCGAGAGACCCAGTACTTC,TRBD1,TRBV6-5,NA,TRBJ2-5
CASSFADTEAFF,TGCGCCAGCAGCTTCGCGGACACTGAAGCTTTCTTT,NA,TRBV5-1,NA,TRBJ1-1
CASSYDGVGYGYTF,TGTGCCAGCAGTTATGACGGAGTCGGCTATGGCTACACCTTC,NA,TRBV6-6,once,TRBJ1-2
CASSHSAYYGYTF,TGCGCCAGCAGCCACTCAGCGTACTATGGCTACACCTTC,NA,TRBV4-1,NA,TRBJ1-2
CASSQARRTEAFF,TGTGCCAGCAGCCAAGCGAGGCGCACTGAAGCTTTCTTT,NA,TRBV3-1/TRBV3-2,NA,TRBJ1-1
CASSSSQDTQYF,TGCGCCAGCAGCTCTAGCCAAGATACGCAGTATTTT,NA,TRBV5-1,NA,TRBJ2-3
CASSSQDRVYEQYF,TGTGCCAGTAGTTCCCAAGACAGAGTCTACGAGCAGTACTTC,NA,TRBV19,NA,TRBJ2-7
CASSDTATNEKLFF,TGTGCCAGCTCCGACACCGCAACTAATGAAAAACTGTTTTTT,NA,TRBV3-1/TRBV3-2,NA,TRBJ1-4
CASSIVQGGYTF,TGTGCCAGTAGTATCGTGCAGGGAGGCTACACCTTC,NA,TRBV19,medium-sized,TRBJ1-2
CASSAGTSGSDEQYF,TGTGCCAGCAGCGCCGGGACTAGCGGGAGCGACGAGCAGTACTTC,TRBD2,TRBV6-5,NA,TRBJ2-7
CATSDGTSGAYEQFF,TGTGCCACCAGTGACGGGACTAGCGGGGCCTATGAGCAGTTCTTC,TRBD2,TRBV24-1,once,TRBJ2-1
CASSGRVDGYTF,TGTGCCAGCAGTGGCAGGGTGGATGGCTACACCTTC,NA,TRBV6-6,NA,TRBJ1-2
CASSSVGMHTEAFF,TGTGCCAGCAGCTCGGTCGGGATGCACACTGAAGCTTTCTTT,NA,TRBV5-5,NA,TRBJ1-1
CASRTGGSMNEQFF,TGTGCCAGTAGGACAGGGGGCTCAATGAATGAGCAGTTCTTC,TRBD1,TRBV19,few,TRBJ2-1
CASSSATGGNQPQHF,TGTGCCAGCAGTTCTGCCACAGGGGGCAATCAGCCCCAGCATTTT,TRBD1,TRBV6-2/TRBV6-3,NA,TRBJ1-5
CASSPSGSSYNEQFF,TGTGCCAGCAGTCCTAGCGGCAGCTCCTACAATGAGCAGTTCTTC,TRBD2,TRBV7-6,NA,TRBJ2-1
CASSLFGETGFVTQYF,TGTGCCAGCAGCTTATTTGGTGAGACGGGTTTTGTTACGCAGTATTTT,NA,TRBV11-2,NA,TRBJ2-3
CASSFAGGPNTEAFF,TGTGCCAGCAGCTTTGCAGGGGGCCCAAACACTGAAGCTTTCTTT,TRBD1,TRBV7-8,NA,TRBJ1-1
CASSLGTGGTEAFF,TGTGCCAGCAGCCTAGGGACAGGGGGCACTGAAGCTTTCTTT,TRBD1,TRBV9,NA,TRBJ1-1
CASSERSSFNSPLHF,TGTGCCAGCAGTGAACGTAGCAGTTTCAATTCACCCCTCCACTTT,NA,TRBV2,NA,TRBJ1-6
CASSRGTAQETQYF,TGCGCCAGCAGCCGGGGGACGGCGCAAGAGACCCAGTACTTC,NA,TRBV5-1,NA,TRBJ2-5
CASSTGTSNYGYTF,TGTGCCAGCTCCACCGGGACATCAAACTATGGCTACACCTTC,NA,TRBV25-1,NA,TRBJ1-2
CASSPPTGSTVGAYEQYF,TGTGCCAGCTCACCGCCGACAGGGTCGACAGTAGGAGCCTACGAGCAGTACTTC,TRBD1,TRBV18,NA,TRBJ2-7
CASSQSTSWETQYF,TGCGCCAGCAGCCAAAGCACCTCCTGGGAGACCCAGTACTTC,NA,TRBV4-1,NA,TRBJ2-5
CASSFYLENEQFF,TGTGCCAGCAGCTTCTATCTAGAGAATGAGCAGTTCTTC,NA,TRBV7-2,NA,TRBJ2-1
CASSVNSGGADEQFF,TGCGCCAGCAGTGTGAATAGCGGGGGGGCCGATGAGCAGTTCTTC,TRBD2,TRBV10-1,NA,TRBJ2-1
CASSSAGSYEQYF,TGTGCCAGCAGCTCGGCAGGGTCCTACGAGCAGTACTTC,NA,TRBV5-5,NA,TRBJ2-7
CASSIDRGNTGELFF,TGTGCCAGTAGTATAGACAGGGGGAACACCGGGGAGCTGTTTTTT,NA,TRBV19,NA,TRBJ2-2
CASNEQGATEAFF,TGCGCCAGCAACGAACAGGGGGCCACTGAAGCTTTCTTT,TRBD1,TRBV10-1,NA,TRBJ1-1
CASSEALQGASGNTIYF,TGTGCCAGCAGTGAAGCATTACAGGGGGCTTCTGGAAACACCATATATTTT,TRBD1,TRBV6-1,NA,TRBJ1-3
CASSLRGGANTGELFF,TGTGCCAGCAGTTTAAGGGGGGGCGCGAACACCGGGGAGCTGTTTTTT,NA,TRBV28,NA,TRBJ2-2
CASSLEPKGSSGNTIYF,TGTGCCAGCAGCTTGGAGCCCAAAGGGAGCTCTGGAAACACCATATATTTT,NA,TRBV5-4,NA,TRBJ1-3
CASSPGRGGYTF,TGTGCCAGCAGCCCCGGCAGGGGTGGCTACACCTTC,NA,TRBV12-3/TRBV12-4,NA,TRBJ1-2
CASSRGTSTETQYF,TGTGCCAGCAGCCGCGGGACTAGTACAGAGACCCAGTACTTC,TRBD2,TRBV7-9,NA,TRBJ2-5